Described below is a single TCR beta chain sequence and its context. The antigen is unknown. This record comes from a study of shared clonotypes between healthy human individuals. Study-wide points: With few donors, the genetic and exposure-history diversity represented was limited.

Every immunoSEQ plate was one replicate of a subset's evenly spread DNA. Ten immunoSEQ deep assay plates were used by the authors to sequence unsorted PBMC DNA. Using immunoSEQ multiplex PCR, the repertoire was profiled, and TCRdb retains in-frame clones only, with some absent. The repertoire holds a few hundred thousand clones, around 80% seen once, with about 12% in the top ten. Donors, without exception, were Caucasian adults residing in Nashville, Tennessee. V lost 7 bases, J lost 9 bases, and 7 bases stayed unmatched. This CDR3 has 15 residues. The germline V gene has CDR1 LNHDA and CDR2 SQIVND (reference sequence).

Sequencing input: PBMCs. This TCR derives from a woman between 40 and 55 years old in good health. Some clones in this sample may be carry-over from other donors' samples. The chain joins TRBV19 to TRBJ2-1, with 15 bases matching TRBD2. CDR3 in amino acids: CASNPGLAGGLEQFF. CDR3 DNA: TGTGCCAGTAACCCGGGACTAGCGGGAGGTCTTGAGCAGTTCTTC.